The next 23 T cell receptor beta chains were all read from a single sample in a study of cytomegalovirus exposure and HLA in healthy donors (dated by TCRdb to 2015 to 2018). The library relied on the immunoSEQ multiplex PCR assay. The multiplex PCR relied on a mix of 60 forward primers for TCR Vbeta segments and 13 reverse primers for TCR Jbeta segments. The table was pulled from immuneACCESS by TCRdb, which kept in-frame rearrangements only. Such tables lose some clones; where checked, under half of the loss comes from unresolved V genes, and the rest has no known cause. Counted in this sample were some 150,000 clones; approximately 80% of them appeared once. About 5.6% of the sample is taken by the ten largest. The material sequenced was PBMCs. The receptors were sampled from a man aged 25-40 years in good health and CMV-seropositive.

This chain joins TRBV30 and TRBJ1-2; D is uncertain. CDR1 and CDR2 from the germline V gene are GTSNPN and SVGIG (reference sequence). The CDR3 extends over 13 amino acids. Trimming removed 3 bases at V and 6 bases at J, with 14 bases between. The CDR3 DNA reads TGTGCCTGGAGAACCGAGAGCATCAATGGCTACACCTTC. Its translation is CAWRTESINGYTF.

The chain recombines TRBV30 with TRBJ2-2, with 15 bases identical to TRBD2. V shed 7 bases, J shed 5 bases, and the junction held 5 bases outside the gene matches. This CDR3 has 15 amino acids. Germline lookup yields CDR1 GTSNPN and CDR2 SVGIG (reference sequence). CDR3 residues: CALGLAGGRTGELFF. The CDR3 DNA reads TGTGCCTTAGGACTAGCGGGAGGGAGAACCGGGGAGCTGTTTTTT.

A single count supports this clone. The chain has TRBV5-1 and TRBJ2-5; 7 bases are a match to TRBD2. The V and J ends lost 8 bases and 4 bases, in that order; junction bases with no gene match: 14. There are 15 residues in the CDR3. The V gene's germline CDR1 is SGHRS and CDR2 YFSETQ. This chain's CDR3 is CASSRGAGEGETQYF. The CDR3 nucleotides read TGCGCCAGTTCCCGCGGGGCGGGAGAGGGAGAGACCCAGTACTTC.

The CDR3 DNA is TGCGCCAGCAGCCGATGGACAGGGATGGACACCGGGGAGCTGTTTTTT. Translated, it gives CASSRWTGMDTGELFF. J is TRBJ2-2 and V is TRBV4-1; 8 bases map to TRBD1. This CDR3 is built from 16 residues. After removal of 4 bases from V and 3 bases from J, the junction contained 7 bases not matched to a gene. Germline CDR1 reads MGHRA; CDR2 reads YSYEKL.

The chain is built from TRBV27 and TRBJ2-1, with 12 bases fitting TRBD2. J was trimmed by 7 bases and V by 3 bases; bases with no gene match: 7. CDR1 MNHEY and CDR2 SMNVEV come from the germline V gene (reference sequence). CDR3 length equals 16 residues. The CDR3 spells CASSFILAGGPNEQFF. The CDR3 DNA follows: TGTGCCAGCAGTTTCATACTAGCGGGGGGACCTAATGAGCAGTTCTTC.

The chain uses TRBV28 and TRBJ2-1; D may be TRBD1 (7 bases). Germline V CDR1 and CDR2: MDHEN, SYDVKM. The CDR3 has 14 amino acids. The ends were cut back, 6 bases at V and 4 bases at J, with 13 bases in the middle. The CDR3 reads CASSRGTEYNEQFF. The CDR3 DNA reads TGTGCCAGCAGCCGCGGGACAGAGTACAATGAGCAGTTCTTC.

The V call is TRBV27, the J call TRBJ1-4; D gene ambiguous. This CDR3 has 15 amino acids. From germline, CDR1 is MNHEY and CDR2 SMNVEV (reference sequence). V lost 4 bases to trimming and J lost 0 bases, with 9 bases between them. The CDR3 DNA follows: TGTGCCAGCAGTTCCTTCGGTGCAACTAATGAAAAACTGTTTTTT. Protein: CASSSFGATNEKLFF.

The chain uses TRBV27 and TRBJ2-7, with a possible D match to TRBD1 (5 bases). Trimming shortened V by 2 bases and J by 6 bases, and 11 bases separated the two germline ends. CDR1 and CDR2 from the germline V gene are MNHEY and SMNVEV (reference sequence). The CDR3 consists of 13 residues. The CDR3 loop reads CASSLGRVGEQYF. The CDR3 region has the DNA TGTGCCAGCAGTTTAGGCAGGGTCGGCGAGCAGTACTTC.

Note on this clone: The sample holds other DNA sequences that translate to the same CDR3. V and J are TRBV29-1 and TRBJ2-3; D is possibly TRBD2 (5 bases). The CDR3 sequence is 12 residues long. Per germline, CDR1 SQVTM and CDR2 ANQGSEA. Between the trimmed V and J ends, which lost 3 bases and 4 bases, there was a span of 8 bases. In DNA form, the CDR3 reads TGCAGCGTTGAGAGCGGAGCAGATACGCAGTATTTT. Translated: CSVESGADTQYF.

The chain has TRBV27 and TRBJ1-5, with 10 bases matching TRBD1. This CDR3 spans 17 amino acids. The V segment lost 5 bases and the J segment 2 bases; nucleotides outside the gene matches: 9. CDR1 MNHEY and CDR2 SMNVEV come from the germline V gene (reference sequence). In nucleotides, the CDR3 is TGTGCCAGCAGTCCACTCGCCGGGACAGGGGGCAATCAGCCCCAGCATTTT. This encodes CASSPLAGTGGNQPQHF.

The chain employs TRBV7-2 and TRBJ2-3; perhaps TRBD2 as D (5 bases). Trimming took 5 bases from V and 3 from J, leaving 21 bases between them. CDR3 length: 17 residues. The germline V gene encodes CDR1 SGHTA and CDR2 FQGNSA. The CDR3 DNA is TGTGCCAGCAGCCATAGAGGGCGAGGACGGCCGACAGATACGCAGTATTTT. Protein: CASSHRGRGRPTDTQYF.

The rearrangement uses TRBV27 and TRBJ2-7, with TRBD1 matching 9 bases. The junction had 10 bases not matched to a gene; V was cut back by 7 bases and J by 3 bases. Germline assignment: CDR1 MNHEY and CDR2 SMNVEV (reference sequence). This CDR3 spans 15 amino acids. The DNA of the CDR3 is TGTGCCAGCACCCTAGGGACAGGGACGTTCTACGAGCAGTACTTC. Residues: CASTLGTGTFYEQYF.

This clone turned up a few times. The genes are TRBV5-4 and TRBJ1-1, with D possibly matching TRBD1 (6 bases). Germline V gene data show CDR1 as SGHNT and CDR2 as YYREEE (reference sequence). The CDR3 spans 13 residues. Between the trimmed V and J ends, which lost 4 bases and 7 bases, there was a span of 14 bases. The CDR3 nucleotides are TGTGCCAGCAGCCAACAGGTACAGGGTGAAGCTTTCTTT. Translation: CASSQQVQGEAFF.

The chain couples TRBV5-4 to TRBJ2-3; 8 positions agree with TRBD2. Germline CDR1 is SGHNT and CDR2 is YYREEE (reference sequence). The CDR3 sequence is 15 residues long. Trimming at V came to 4 bases and at J to 4 bases, leaving 8 bases not matched to a gene. CDR3: CASSPWRGVPDTQYF. The DNA of the CDR3 is TGTGCCAGCAGCCCTTGGCGGGGGGTCCCAGATACGCAGTATTTT.

V is TRBV7-2 and J is TRBJ1-3; D gene unclear. Between the trimmed V and J ends, which lost 4 bases and 0 bases, there was a span of 10 bases. Germline CDR1 reads SGHTA; CDR2 reads FQGNSA. The length of the CDR3 is 15 residues. The CDR3 protein is CASSSGLSSGNTIYF. Here the CDR3 DNA reads TGTGCCAGCAGCTCAGGACTGAGCTCTGGAAACACCATATATTTT. Complete variable domain (other parts from reference TRBV7-2 and TRBJ1-3): GAGVSQSPSNKVTEKGKDVELRCDPISGHTALYWYRQSLGQGLEFLIYFQGNSAPDKSGLPSDRFSAERTGGSVSTLTIQRTQQEDSAVYLCASSSGLSSGNTIYFGEGSWLTVV.

The V gene is TRBV27, the J gene TRBJ2-7; TRBD1 matches 10 bases. With V trimmed by 7 bases and J by 4 bases, 7 bases remained unmatched. The CDR3 has 14 amino acids. The germline gives CDR1 MNHEY, CDR2 SMNVEV (reference sequence). Written as DNA, the CDR3 is TGTGCCAGCACTCCGGGACAGGGGTATTACGAGCAGTACTTC. It codes for CASTPGQGYYEQYF.

The chain links TRBV19 to TRBJ2-1; 13 bases fit TRBD2. J gave up 4 bases and V 5 bases, and 5 bases lay outside the gene matches. Germline V gives CDR1 LNHDA, CDR2 SQIVND (reference sequence). This CDR3 comprises 16 residues. This CDR3 is CASSRPGLAGYNEQFF. In DNA, the CDR3 is TGTGCCAGTAGTCGGCCGGGACTAGCGGGGTACAATGAGCAGTTCTTC.

This rearrangement joins TRBV11-2 to TRBJ2-7, with TRBD1 matching 8 bases. CDR1 and CDR2 (germline): SGHAT, FQNNGV. Trimming removed 2 bases from V and 4 bases from J; junction bases left unmatched: 1. This CDR3 is built from 13 residues. The CDR3 region has the DNA TGTGCCAGCAGCTTAAACAGGGGGTACGAGCAGTACTTC. It codes for CASSLNRGYEQYF.

This CDR3 is CASSSGTGGRYGYTF. CDR3 DNA sequence: TGTGCCAGCAGCTCCGGGACAGGGGGCCGGTATGGCTACACCTTC. The chain couples TRBV13 to TRBJ1-2, with 12 bases matching TRBD1. V shed 4 bases and J 5 bases; nucleotides not matched to a gene: 5. Germline V CDR1 and CDR2: PRHDT, FYEKMQ (reference sequence). The CDR3 sequence is 15 residues long. Full variable domain (rest looked up from reference TRBV13 and TRBJ1-2): AAGVIQSPRHLIKEKRETATLKCYPIPRHDTVYWYQQGPGQDPQFLISFYEKMQSDKGSIPDRFSAQQFSDYHSELNMSSLELGDSALYFCASSSGTGGRYGYTFGSGTRLTVV.

A remark on this clone: The junction departs from the called germline gene at one end, perhaps through a read error. The chain uses TRBV28 and TRBJ2-7, with D possibly being TRBD1 (6 bases). There are 13 residues in the CDR3. Looked up from germline, CDR1 is MDHEN and CDR2 is SYDVKM. CDR3 sequence reads: CASSTGTPEGCFF. CDR3 nucleotides: TGTGCCAGCAGCACCGGGACACCCGAGGGTTGTTTCTTC.

This sequence joins TRBV5-1 and TRBJ2-7, with 9 bases aligning to TRBD1. Germline lookup yields CDR1 SGHRS and CDR2 YFSETQ. The CDR3 is 13 amino acids. V trimming: 5 bases; J trimming: 3 bases; junction bases outside the gene matches: 3. This CDR3 is CASRMGQGYEQYF. The CDR3 DNA sequence: TGCGCCAGCAGGATGGGACAGGGCTACGAGCAGTACTTC.

This chain uses TRBV5-6 with TRBJ2-7; the D gene is possibly TRBD2 (6 bases). CDR1 and CDR2 (germline): SGHDT, YYEEEE. The CDR3 has 15 residues. V lost 5 bases, J lost 3 bases, and 18 bases lay in between. The CDR3 sequence is CASSFGGARNYEQYF. Written as DNA, the CDR3 is TGTGCCAGCAGTTTCGGAGGGGCAAGGAACTACGAGCAGTACTTC.

V and J are TRBV2 and TRBJ2-6, with 8 nucleotides matching TRBD2. The CDR3 runs to 15 residues. With V trimmed by 7 bases and J by 0 bases, 2 bases remained unmatched. The V gene's germline CDR1 is SNHLY and CDR2 FYNNEI. In DNA form, the CDR3 reads TGTGCCAGCAAACTAGCGGCCTCTGGGGCCAACGTCCTGACTTTC. Protein sequence: CASKLAASGANVLTF.